What follows are 17 T cell receptor beta chains derived from one specimen sequenced in a study of beta chain features in type 1 diabetes. TCRB transcripts that were expressed got sequenced, as all of the isolated RNA had been reverse transcribed. The repertoire was sequenced with immunoSEQ multiplex PCR; TCRdb's copy has only in-frame clones and lacks some. In the table there are under 450,000 clones, more than 11% of which are singletons. The sample was naive CD4+ T cells from blood. Every receptor here comes from a man aged 25 to 45 in good health.

This clone has a handful of counts. The chain links TRBV10-3 to TRBJ2-7; D tentatively reads TRBD1 or TRBD2 (6 bases each). With 6 bases removed from V and 1 base from J, the gap between germline ends came to 10 bases. Germline lookup yields CDR1 ENHRY and CDR2 SYGVKD. This CDR3 has 13 amino acids. CDR3 loop: CAISGGPSYEQYV. The CDR3 DNA is TGTGCCATCAGCGGGGGCCCTTCCTACGAGCAGTACGTC.

J is TRBJ2-1 and V is TRBV7-9, with D tentatively TRBD1 or TRBD2 (5 bases each). V was cut by 3 bases and J by 13 bases, with 10 bases left in between. CDR1 and CDR2 from the germline V gene are SEHNR and FQNEAQ (reference sequence). The CDR3 is 11 residues long. CDR3 nucleotide sequence: TGTGCCAGCAGCTTGGTGGGGGTTCAGTTCTTC. Residues: CASSLVGVQFF.

The chain uses TRBV7-3 and TRBJ2-1, with TRBD1 identical over 7 bases. The CDR3 has 15 amino acids. From germline, CDR1 is SGHTA and CDR2 FQGTGA. Trimming cost V 3 bases and J 2 bases; bases outside gene matches: 4. The CDR3 loop is CASSFDRATYNEQFF. The CDR3 nucleotides read TGTGCCAGCAGCTTCGACAGGGCGACCTACAATGAGCAGTTCTTC.

In this sample, this clone turned up a few times. The chain combines TRBV5-1 with TRBJ2-1; unclear D gene. CDR1 is SGHRS and CDR2 is YFSETQ in the germline V gene. V lost 2 bases to trimming and J lost 5 bases, with 5 bases between them. The CDR3 has 12 residues. The CDR3 DNA follows: TGCGCCAGCAGCTTTAACCACAATGAGCAGTTCTTC. This sequence encodes CASSFNHNEQFF.

This clone was counted only a few times. V gene TRBV14 combines with J gene TRBJ2-2; the D is unclear. The ends were cut back, 4 bases at V and 4 bases at J, with 10 bases in the middle. CDR1 is SGHDN, CDR2 FVKESK, per germline. The CDR3 runs to 14 residues. The CDR3 sequence is CASSPFWGTGELFF. The CDR3 coding sequence is TGTGCCAGCAGCCCTTTTTGGGGCACCGGGGAGCTGTTTTTT. The variable domain in full, with the rest retrieved from reference TRBV14 and TRBJ2-2, is EAGVTQFPSHSVIEKGQTVTLRCDPISGHDNLYWYRRVMGKEIKFLLHFVKESKQDESGMPNNRFLAERTGGTYSTLKVQPAELEDSGVYFCASSPFWGTGELFFGEGSRLTVL.

This chain uses TRBV5-1 with TRBJ2-5; TRBD2 agrees at 7 bases. The J segment lost 2 bases and the V segment lost 4 bases, leaving 8 bases of the junction unmatched. The CDR3 extends over 15 amino acids. CDR1 is SGHRS, CDR2 YFSETQ, per germline. As DNA, the CDR3 is TGCGCCAGCAGCCCCCCGAGCGGGGCACAAGAGACCCAGTACTTC. Protein sequence: CASSPPSGAQETQYF.

This clone turned up a few times. The V gene is TRBV27, the J gene TRBJ2-1, with unresolved D. The length of the CDR3 is 13 residues. CDR1 and CDR2 from the germline V gene are MNHEY and SMNVEV (reference sequence). The V and J ends lost 8 bases and 7 bases respectively, with 15 bases between them. DNA of the CDR3: TGTGCCAGCGGTGCACTTGTCAATAATGAGCAGTTCTTC. Protein product: CASGALVNNEQFF.

This clone was picked up a small number of times. The rearrangement joins TRBV27 to TRBJ2-3; D unresolved. The germline gives CDR1 MNHEY, CDR2 SMNVEV (reference sequence). Trimming shortened V by 2 bases and J by 2 bases, and 5 bases separated the two germline ends. The CDR3 covers 13 residues. DNA for the CDR3: TGTGCCAGCAGTTTAGCGACCACAGATACGCAGTATTTT. It translates to CASSLATTDTQYF.

This clone occurred a few times. The chain links TRBV14 to TRBJ2-3, with 10 bases that match TRBD2. Germline CDR1 and CDR2: SGHDN and FVKESK. The CDR3 runs to 15 residues. The ends lost 5 bases at V and 4 bases at J; junction bases unmatched: 6. The DNA for the CDR3 is TGTGCCAGCAGCGTCACCGGGACTAGCGCAGATACGCAGTATTTT. This codes for CASSVTGTSADTQYF.

This clone turned up a few times. The chain is built from TRBV5-1 and TRBJ2-5; TRBD2 matches at 7 bases. Germline V gives CDR1 SGHRS, CDR2 YFSETQ. CDR3 length: 16 amino acids. Trimming cost V 0 bases and J 3 bases; bases outside gene matches: 8. In nucleotides, the CDR3 is TGCGCCAGCAGCTTGGGGAGCGGGGATCTCAAAGAGACCCAGTACTTC. Amino acids: CASSLGSGDLKETQYF.

The CDR3 loop is CASGTSTYEQYF. Written as DNA, the CDR3 is TGTGCCAGCGGGACTAGTACCTACGAGCAGTACTTC. The J gene is TRBJ2-7, the V gene TRBV6-6; 8 bases fit TRBD2. V dropped 8 bases and J dropped 2; count of bases not matched to a gene: 2. The germline V gene has CDR1 MNHNY and CDR2 SVGAGI (reference sequence). The CDR3 is made up of 12 amino acids.

This clone was detected a few times. V is TRBV7-8 and J is TRBJ2-3; 9 bases align to TRBD1. The CDR3 is made up of 16 amino acids. The germline V gene encodes CDR1 SGHVS and CDR2 FQNEAQ. The V and J ends lost 5 bases and 1 base, in that order; junction bases with no gene match: 7. The CDR3 nucleotides read TGTGCCAGCAGCGCCGACAGGGGGATTGGCACAGATACGCAGTATTTT. Encoded protein: CASSADRGIGTDTQYF.

This clone appeared a few times. J is TRBJ2-1 and V is TRBV7-3; 7 nucleotides match TRBD2. Germline V gene sequence: CDR1 SGHTA, CDR2 FQGTGA. Trimming removed 5 bases from V and 6 bases from J; junction bases left unmatched: 10. This CDR3 comprises 15 residues. The CDR3 is CASSPQGLSSNEQFF. CDR3 coding DNA: TGTGCCAGCAGCCCCCAGGGACTATCGTCCAATGAGCAGTTCTTC.

The CDR3, as DNA: TGTGCCAGCAGTTCCCTACGGTGGGACACAGATACGCAGTATTTT. It encodes CASSSLRWDTDTQYF. The rearrangement joins TRBV11-2 to TRBJ2-3; D unclear. CDR1 is SGHAT, CDR2 FQNNGV, per germline. This CDR3 region has 15 residues. V was trimmed by 6 bases and J by 2 bases, leaving 15 bases between them.

V usage is TRBV10-3 and J usage is TRBJ2-1; tentatively, D is TRBD2 (5 bases). The CDR3 covers 15 residues. V dropped 1 base and J dropped 6 bases, with 13 bases sitting between them. Germline lookup yields CDR1 ENHRY and CDR2 SYGVKD. This chain's CDR3 is CAISELGFEGNEQFF. DNA of the CDR3: TGTGCCATCAGTGAGTTGGGTTTTGAGGGCAATGAGCAGTTCTTC.

This clone was detected only a few times. The chain is built from TRBV6-1 and TRBJ2-3, with D uncertain. The germline CDR1 and CDR2 sequences are MNHNS and SASEGT. Trimming cost V 7 bases and J 1 base, with 6 bases left between them. The CDR3 is 12 amino acids. CDR3 nucleotide sequence: TGTGCCAGCATTGGGGGCACAGATACGCAGTATTTT. It encodes CASIGGTDTQYF.

V and J are TRBV5-4 and TRBJ2-7, with unresolved D. The V and J ends lost 0 bases and 3 bases respectively, with 10 bases between them. The CDR3 sequence is 14 residues long. Germline CDR1 is SGHNT and CDR2 is YYREEE (reference sequence). DNA for the CDR3: TGTGCCAGCAGCTTGGCCACTTCCCGCTACGAGCAGTACTTC. Translated, it gives CASSLATSRYEQYF.